Listed below are T cell receptor beta chains from one sample, sequenced in a study of T cell responses to AZD1222 COVID-19 vaccine. Clones were sequenced by immunoSEQ multiplex PCR, and TCRdb holds only the in-frame ones, with some missing. The profile shows approximately 110,000 clones, 80% to 90% of them singletons. Sample: peripheral blood, taken on day 0 of AZD1222 vaccination. These TCRs come from an adult in good health. CDR3s include the opening cysteine and the closing phenylalanine or tryptophan. The order of the fields is clone size, D gene, CDR3 length, J gene, V gene, CDR3 protein, CDR3 DNA. The D gene is left open where the match is weak. Part of the rows lack a size; the others show once, few, many or a class for expanded clones.

size: NA
D: TRBD1
length: 16
J: TRBJ2-2
V: TRBV5-6
CDR3: CASSFGQGAGTGELFF
DNA: TGTGCCAGCAGCTTCGGACAGGGGGCCGGCACCGGGGAGCTGTTTTTT

size: NA
D: NA
length: 12
J: TRBJ2-5
V: TRBV20-1
CDR3: CSASIGVETQYF
DNA: TGCAGTGCTAGTATCGGGGTAGAGACCCAGTACTTC

size: NA
D: NA
length: 13
J: TRBJ2-7
V: TRBV30
CDR3: CAWSGGLGLEQYF
DNA: TGTGCCTGGAGTGGCGGGTTGGGGCTCGAGCAGTACTTC

size: once
D: NA
length: 15
J: TRBJ2-7
V: TRBV7-9
CDR3: CASSLGGGGRNEQYF
DNA: TGTGCCAGCAGCCTCGGTGGAGGGGGCCGGAACGAGCAGTACTTC

size: NA
D: NA
length: 18
J: TRBJ2-3
V: TRBV5-1
CDR3: CASSLSPPLGGFTDTQYF
DNA: TGCGCCAGCAGCTTGTCCCCTCCGCTAGGAGGCTTCACAGATACGCAGTATTTT

size: NA
D: TRBD1
length: 17
J: TRBJ1-1
V: TRBV5-8
CDR3: CASAGPADRGLNTEAFF
DNA: TGTGCCAGCGCGGGCCCGGCCGACAGGGGATTGAACACTGAAGCTTTCTTT

size: once
D: TRBD1
length: 16
J: TRBJ2-5
V: TRBV7-6
CDR3: CASSSRDRGRGETQYF
DNA: TGTGCCAGCAGCTCCCGGGACAGGGGGCGAGGGGAGACCCAGTACTTC

size: few
D: NA
length: 16
J: TRBJ2-2
V: TRBV5-1
CDR3: CASTPRGSDNTGELFF
DNA: TGCGCCAGCACCCCCCGGGGGAGTGACAACACCGGGGAGCTGTTTTTT

size: NA
D: TRBD1
length: 13
J: TRBJ1-2
V: TRBV30
CDR3: CAWSPQGALGYTF
DNA: TGTGCCTGGTCGCCCCAGGGGGCGCTCGGCTACACCTTC

size: few
D: NA
length: 17
J: TRBJ2-5
V: TRBV19
CDR3: CASSSPRRGTYQETQYF
DNA: TGTGCCAGTAGTTCTCCCCGTCGGGGGACGTACCAAGAGACCCAGTACTTC

size: NA
D: NA
length: 8
J: TRBJ2-3
V: TRBV29-1
CDR3: CSADTQYF
DNA: TGCAGCGCAGATACGCAGTATTTT

size: few
D: NA
length: 15
J: TRBJ2-1
V: TRBV7-8
CDR3: CASSPSSSTYNEQFF
DNA: TGTGCCAGCAGCCCTTCTAGCTCCACGTACAATGAGCAGTTCTTC

size: NA
D: NA
length: 10
J: TRBJ2-7
V: TRBV12-1
CDR3: CAGHGPEQYF
DNA: TGTGCCGGGCACGGGCCCGAGCAGTACTTC

size: once
D: TRBD1
length: 13
J: TRBJ1-1
V: TRBV7-3
CDR3: CASSAPDRGEAFF
DNA: TGTGCCAGCAGCGCTCCGGACAGGGGTGAAGCTTTCTTT

size: once
D: NA
length: 16
J: TRBJ2-1
V: TRBV7-9
CDR3: CASSLETGRTYNEQFF
DNA: TGTGCCAGCAGCTTAGAGACAGGACGAACCTACAATGAGCAGTTCTTC

size: NA
D: NA
length: 12
J: TRBJ2-1
V: TRBV14
CDR3: CASSLVGLEQFF
DNA: TGTGCCAGCAGCCTAGTAGGGCTAGAGCAGTTCTTC

size: NA
D: NA
length: 14
J: TRBJ2-4
V: TRBV7-3
CDR3: CASSSGGSRNIQYF
DNA: TGTGCCAGCAGCTCAGGAGGCTCGAGAAACATTCAGTACTTC

size: NA
D: NA
length: 14
J: TRBJ2-7
V: TRBV28
CDR3: CASSDRRLAYEQYF
DNA: TGTGCCAGCAGCGATCGGAGGCTAGCGTACGAGCAGTACTTC

size: NA
D: TRBD2
length: 13
J: TRBJ2-1
V: TRBV27
CDR3: CASSASGYNEQFF
DNA: TGTGCCAGCAGCGCTAGCGGATACAATGAGCAGTTCTTC

size: once
D: NA
length: 16
J: TRBJ2-2
V: TRBV18
CDR3: CASSPTMTANTGELFF
DNA: TGTGCCAGCTCACCTACCATGACAGCTAACACCGGGGAGCTGTTTTTT

size: NA
D: NA
length: 14
J: TRBJ2-3
V: TRBV2
CDR3: CATTGSSSTDTQYF
DNA: TGTGCCACCACGGGTAGCTCGAGCACAGATACGCAGTATTTT

size: NA
D: NA
length: 13
J: TRBJ2-3
V: TRBV2
CDR3: CASNRASTDTQYF
DNA: TGTGCCAGCAATAGGGCCAGCACAGATACGCAGTATTTT

size: NA
D: TRBD1
length: 15
J: TRBJ2-7
V: TRBV6-5
CDR3: CASMRTGQATYEQYF
DNA: TGTGCCAGCATGAGGACGGGACAGGCTACCTACGAGCAGTACTTC

size: once
D: NA
length: 16
J: TRBJ1-4
V: TRBV7-9
CDR3: CASSPQDTGVNEKLFF
DNA: TGTGCCAGCAGCCCACAAGATACTGGGGTTAATGAAAAACTGTTTTTT

size: NA
D: NA
length: 13
J: TRBJ1-2
V: TRBV6-2/TRBV6-3
CDR3: CASSPRAGYGYTF
DNA: TGTGCCAGCAGCCCGAGGGCCGGCTATGGCTACACCTTC

size: NA
D: NA
length: 12
J: TRBJ2-1
V: TRBV4-1
CDR3: CASSQKPPEQFF
DNA: TGCGCCAGCAGCCAAAAACCTCCTGAGCAGTTCTTC

size: NA
D: NA
length: 13
J: TRBJ2-1
V: TRBV28
CDR3: CASSLWTSYEQFF
DNA: TGTGCCAGCAGTTTATGGACTAGTTATGAGCAGTTCTTC

size: NA
D: TRBD2
length: 14
J: TRBJ2-7
V: TRBV7-9
CDR3: CASSPSGISYEQYF
DNA: TGTGCCAGCAGCCCTAGCGGAATCTCCTACGAGCAGTACTTC

size: NA
D: TRBD1
length: 15
J: TRBJ1-3
V: TRBV5-1
CDR3: CASSTSRDSGNTIYF
DNA: TGCGCCAGCAGCACGTCCCGGGACAGCGGAAACACCATATATTTT

size: NA
D: NA
length: 17
J: TRBJ2-4
V: TRBV10-1
CDR3: CASSESISSSAKNIQYF
DNA: TGCGCCAGCAGTGAGTCGATTAGCTCCTCGGCCAAAAACATTCAGTACTTC

size: NA
D: TRBD1
length: 17
J: TRBJ2-3
V: TRBV18
CDR3: CASSPLLAGGAADTQYF
DNA: TGTGCCAGCTCACCACTGTTGGCAGGGGGCGCGGCAGATACGCAGTATTTT

size: NA
D: TRBD1
length: 15
J: TRBJ2-3
V: TRBV4-2
CDR3: CASSQPRDRSDTQYF
DNA: TGTGCCAGCAGCCAGCCCCGGGACAGATCAGATACGCAGTATTTT

size: NA
D: NA
length: 13
J: TRBJ1-5
V: TRBV30
CDR3: CAWNPQIDQPQHF
DNA: TGTGCCTGGAACCCACAGATTGATCAGCCCCAGCATTTT

size: NA
D: NA
length: 16
J: TRBJ1-2
V: TRBV23-1
CDR3: CASSQYGGARNYGYTF
DNA: TGCGCCAGCAGTCAATATGGGGGGGCGCGGAACTATGGCTACACCTTC

size: NA
D: NA
length: 15
J: TRBJ1-1
V: TRBV6-6
CDR3: CASSTPRGTEGEAFF
DNA: TGTGCCAGCAGTACCCCGAGGGGGACGGAGGGTGAAGCTTTCTTT

size: NA
D: TRBD2
length: 14
J: TRBJ2-1
V: TRBV19
CDR3: CASSLAGGLAEQFF
DNA: TGTGCCAGTAGCTTAGCGGGGGGGCTGGCTGAGCAGTTCTTC

size: once
D: NA
length: 13
J: TRBJ1-4
V: TRBV29-1
CDR3: CSVAPKANEKLFF
DNA: TGCAGCGTTGCCCCAAAGGCTAATGAAAAACTGTTTTTT

size: NA
D: TRBD1
length: 15
J: TRBJ1-2
V: TRBV3-1/TRBV3-2
CDR3: CASSQESTGGNGYTF
DNA: TGTGCCAGCAGCCAAGAGAGTACAGGGGGGAACGGCTACACCTTC

size: NA
D: TRBD2
length: 16
J: TRBJ2-7
V: TRBV19
CDR3: CASSVVSGSRTYEQYF
DNA: TGTGCCAGTAGTGTGGTAAGCGGGAGTAGGACCTACGAGCAGTACTTC

size: NA
D: TRBD1
length: 17
J: TRBJ2-2
V: TRBV11-2
CDR3: CASTQLVGTGITGELFF
DNA: TGTGCCAGCACTCAGTTAGTAGGGACAGGAATCACCGGGGAGCTGTTTTTT

size: NA
D: TRBD1
length: 14
J: TRBJ2-7
V: TRBV19
CDR3: CASSIGTGGYEQYF
DNA: TGTGCCAGTAGTATCGGGACAGGGGGCTACGAGCAGTACTTC

size: NA
D: NA
length: 14
J: TRBJ1-2
V: TRBV5-8
CDR3: CASSPGQKLYGYTF
DNA: TGTGCCAGCAGCCCTGGACAGAAGCTCTATGGCTACACCTTC

size: NA
D: TRBD1
length: 14
J: TRBJ2-3
V: TRBV3-1/TRBV3-2
CDR3: CASRQGEGADTQYF
DNA: TGTGCCAGCAGACAGGGAGAGGGGGCGGATACGCAGTATTTT

size: NA
D: NA
length: 15
J: TRBJ1-3
V: TRBV15
CDR3: CATSRDEDQRNTIYF
DNA: TGTGCCACCAGCAGAGACGAGGACCAGAGGAACACCATATATTTT

size: once
D: TRBD2
length: 16
J: TRBJ2-7
V: TRBV3-1/TRBV3-2
CDR3: CASSVGGAGVGYEQYF
DNA: TGTGCCAGCAGCGTCGGAGGGGCGGGGGTAGGCTACGAGCAGTACTTC

size: NA
D: NA
length: 14
J: TRBJ1-6
V: TRBV6-6
CDR3: CASSYSWDNSPLHF
DNA: TGTGCCAGCAGTTACTCGTGGGATAATTCACCCCTCCACTTT